One and the same sample provided the 14 T cell receptor beta chains below, sequenced in a study of shared clonotypes between healthy human individuals. Data came from immunoSEQ multiplex PCR; TCRdb stores just in-frame clones and leaves some out. This sample has 450,000 to 500,000 clones, with roughly 80% found just once. Sequenced: PBMCs. The source is a woman in her forties in good health. Some clones in this sample may be carry-over from other donors' samples.

This clone showed up just a few times. The chain carries TRBV9 and TRBJ2-3; 12 bases are shared with TRBD2. Unmatched junction bases numbered 4, after V lost 4 bases and J lost 4 bases. The CDR3 runs 15 residues. Germline V gene lookup returns CDR1 SGDLS and CDR2 YYNGEE. CDR3 residues: CASSILAGGPDTQYF. Here the CDR3 DNA reads TGTGCCAGCAGCATACTAGCGGGAGGTCCAGATACGCAGTATTTT.

The J gene is TRBJ1-1, the V gene TRBV28; possible D gene TRBD1, 6 bases. The V gene's germline CDR1 is MDHEN and CDR2 SYDVKM. The V end was cut by 5 bases, the J end by 1 base, with 11 bases between. This CDR3 has 14 amino acids. CDR3 sequence reads: CASSAWTANTEAFF. CDR3 nucleotide sequence: TGTGCCAGCAGTGCTTGGACAGCGAACACTGAAGCTTTCTTT.

This chain connects TRBV4-1 to TRBJ1-3; D is uncertain. Trimming pared 0 bases from V and 11 bases from J, leaving 14 bases between. The CDR3 consists of 14 residues. Germline-derived CDR1 and CDR2 are MGHRA and YSYEKL. The CDR3, as DNA: TGCGCCAGCAGCCAAGACGGCCTCGGTACTCCCATATATTTT. It specifies CASSQDGLGTPIYF.

J is TRBJ2-3 and V is TRBV19; D ambiguous. The CDR3 consists of 14 residues. Per germline, CDR1 LNHDA and CDR2 SQIVND (reference sequence). Trimming shortened V by 3 bases and J by 1 base, and 8 bases separated the two germline ends. This chain's CDR3 is CASSMAGRTDTQYF. The DNA for the CDR3 is TGTGCCAGTAGTATGGCAGGCCGCACAGATACGCAGTATTTT.

The rearrangement joins TRBV9 to TRBJ2-7; 11 bases fit TRBD2. Germline V gene sequence: CDR1 SGDLS, CDR2 YYNGEE. The CDR3 contains 18 residues. The J segment lost 1 base and the V segment lost 4 bases, leaving 13 bases of the junction unmatched. In nucleotides, the CDR3 is TGTGCCAGCAGCCCCGACTTATCCCGACTAGCGGGGTCCTACGAGCAGTACTTC. Amino acids: CASSPDLSRLAGSYEQYF. Full variable domain (rest looked up from reference TRBV9 and TRBJ2-7): DSGVTQTPKHLITATGQRVTLRCSPRSGDLSVYWYQQSLDQGLQFLIQYYNGEERAKGNILERFSAQQFPDLHSELNLSSLELGDSALYFCASSPDLSRLAGSYEQYFGPGTRLTVT.

This clone was observed a single time. The chain links TRBV5-4 to TRBJ2-1, with 7 bases identical to TRBD1. V gave up 4 bases and J gave up 5 bases; unmatched junction bases: 12. The length of the CDR3 is 16 residues. CDR1 and CDR2 from the germline V gene are SGHNT and YYREEE (reference sequence). The CDR3: CASSLGVGQRNNEQFF. The CDR3, as DNA: TGTGCCAGCAGCCTGGGCGTGGGACAGAGAAACAATGAGCAGTTCTTC. Supplemented by reference TRBV5-4 and TRBJ2-1, the full variable domain reads ETGVTQSPTHLIKTRGQQVTLRCSSQSGHNTVSWYQQALGQGPQFIFQYYREEENGRGNFPPRFSGLQFPNYSSELNVNALELDDSALYLCASSLGVGQRNNEQFFGPGTRLTVL.

The chain recombines TRBV19 with TRBJ2-5, with D tentatively TRBD2 (6 bases). Germline CDR1 is LNHDA and CDR2 is SQIVND (reference sequence). V gave up 1 base and J gave up 7 bases, with 10 bases separating them. The CDR3 runs 13 residues. The CDR3 sequence is CASSIAGEGTQYF. CDR3 DNA: TGTGCCAGTAGTATAGCGGGAGAAGGGACCCAGTACTTC.

This sequence joins TRBV28 and TRBJ1-1; tentative D call: TRBD1 (6 bases). V lost 2 bases and J 3 bases, leaving 19 bases between the germline ends. CDR1 is MDHEN and CDR2 is SYDVKM in the germline V gene. This CDR3 comprises 17 residues. CDR3 sequence (DNA): TGTGCCAGCAGTTTAGGGGCAGGGGCGTCAACGCACACTGAAGCTTTCTTT. Its translation is CASSLGAGASTHTEAFF.

This clone was seen only once. This likely came from a read error, as a far larger clone is one base away. The sample holds other DNA sequences that translate to the same CDR3. This chain's CDR3 is CASSPPGLGESQYF. CDR3 nucleotide sequence: TGTGCCAGCAGCCCCCCAGGGTTAGGAGAGTCCCAGTACTTC. V is TRBV7-2 and J is TRBJ2-5; weak D call: TRBD1 (5 bases). Germline CDR1 reads SGHTA; CDR2 reads FQGNSA. The CDR3 loop spans 14 amino acids.

Details on this clone: It differs at one base from a far larger clone, so likely a read error. V gene TRBV27 combines with J gene TRBJ2-4; 9 positions agree with TRBD1. Trimming took 8 bases from V and 3 from J; bases not matched to a gene: 14. The CDR3 contains 17 residues. Germline V gene data show CDR1 as MNHEY and CDR2 as SMNVEV (reference sequence). The CDR3 loop reads CASGPRDREVVKNIQYF. CDR3 DNA sequence: TGTGCCAGCGGTCCCCGGGACAGGGAGGTCGTCAAAAACATTCAGTACTTC.

The chain is built from TRBV5-4 and TRBJ2-6; TRBD1 matches 8 bases. With 0 bases clipped from V and 2 bases from J, the junction kept 7 bases outside the gene matches. Germline V lookup: CDR1 SGHNT, CDR2 YYREEE (reference sequence). This CDR3 has 18 residues. The CDR3 sequence is CASSLAGRGRTGANVLTF. CDR3 DNA sequence: TGTGCCAGCAGCTTGGCCGGCAGGGGGCGAACTGGGGCCAACGTCCTGACTTTC. Combining the CDR3 with reference TRBV5-4 and TRBJ2-6 gives the whole variable domain ETGVTQSPTHLIKTRGQQVTLRCSSQSGHNTVSWYQQALGQGPQFIFQYYREEENGRGNFPPRFSGLQFPNYSSELNVNALELDDSALYLCASSLAGRGRTGANVLTFGAGSRLTVL.

The sample holds many counts of this clone. At the DNA level, this CDR3 is encoded by other sequences in the same sample as well. The chain is built from TRBV18 and TRBJ1-4; D is undetermined. This CDR3 has 13 residues. The germline V and J ends were trimmed by 3 bases and 5 bases, with 7 bases remaining between them. Germline V lookup: CDR1 KGHSH, CDR2 LQKENI. The DNA for the CDR3 is TGTGCCAGCTCACCTCGGGAGAATGAAAAACTGTTTTTT. Its protein is CASSPRENEKLFF.

This chain uses TRBV5-4 with TRBJ2-7; D might be TRBD2 (5 bases). Trimming shortened V by 3 bases and J by 2 bases, and 9 bases separated the two germline ends. CDR1 and CDR2 (germline): SGHNT, YYREEE (reference sequence). CDR3 length equals 13 residues. In DNA, the CDR3 is TGTGCCAGCAGCTCCGGGGTTGCCTACGAGCAGTACTTC. This sequence encodes CASSSGVAYEQYF.

This clone came up many times. The sample carries other DNA sequences with the same CDR3. This chain links TRBV4-2 with TRBJ2-2, with a possible D match to TRBD1 (6 bases). CDR1 and CDR2 from the germline V gene are LGHNA and YNFKEQ. There are 15 residues in the CDR3. Trimming pared 0 bases from V and 4 bases from J, leaving 9 bases between. The CDR3 protein is CASSQEEGGTGELFF. CDR3 nucleotide sequence: TGTGCCAGCAGCCAAGAAGAAGGGGGCACCGGGGAGCTGTTTTTT.